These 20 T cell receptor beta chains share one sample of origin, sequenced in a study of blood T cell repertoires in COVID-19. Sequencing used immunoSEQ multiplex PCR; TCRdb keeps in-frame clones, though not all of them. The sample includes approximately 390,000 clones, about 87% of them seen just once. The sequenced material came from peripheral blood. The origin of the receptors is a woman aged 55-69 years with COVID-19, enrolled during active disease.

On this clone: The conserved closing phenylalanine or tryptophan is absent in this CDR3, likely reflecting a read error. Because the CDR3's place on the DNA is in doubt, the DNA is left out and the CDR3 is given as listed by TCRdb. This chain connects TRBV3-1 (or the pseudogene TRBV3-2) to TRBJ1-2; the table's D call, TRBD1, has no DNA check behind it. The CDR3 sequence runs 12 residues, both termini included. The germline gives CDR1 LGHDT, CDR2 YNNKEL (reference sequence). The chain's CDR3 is CASSQSQGFHLY.

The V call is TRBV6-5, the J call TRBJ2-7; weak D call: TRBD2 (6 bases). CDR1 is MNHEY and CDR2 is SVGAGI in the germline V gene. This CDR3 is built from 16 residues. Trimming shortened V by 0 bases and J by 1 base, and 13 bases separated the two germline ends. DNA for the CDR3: TGTGCCAGCAGTTACTCCGGAGGGAAAGGATCCTACGAGCAGTACTTC. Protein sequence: CASSYSGGKGSYEQYF.

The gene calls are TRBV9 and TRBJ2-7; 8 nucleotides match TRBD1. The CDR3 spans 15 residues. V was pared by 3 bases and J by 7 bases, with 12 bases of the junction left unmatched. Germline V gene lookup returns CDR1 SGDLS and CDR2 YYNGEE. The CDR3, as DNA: TGTGCCAGCAGCGAGTCGACAGGGGCGGGAACGGAGCAGTACTTC. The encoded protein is CASSESTGAGTEQYF.

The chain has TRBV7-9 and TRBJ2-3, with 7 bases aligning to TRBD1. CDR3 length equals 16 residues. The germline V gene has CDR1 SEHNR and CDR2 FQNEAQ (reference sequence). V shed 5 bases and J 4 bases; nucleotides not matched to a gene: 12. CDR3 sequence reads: CASSGFGTVSSDTQYF. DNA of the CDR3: TGTGCCAGCAGCGGGTTTGGGACAGTATCCTCAGATACGCAGTATTTT. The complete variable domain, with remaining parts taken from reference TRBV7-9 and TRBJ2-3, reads DTGVSQNPRHKITKRGQNVTFRCDPISEHNRLYWYRQTLGQGPEFLTYFQNEAQLEKSRLLSDRFSAERPKGSFSTLEIQRTEQGDSAMYLCASSGFGTVSSDTQYFGPGTRLTVL.

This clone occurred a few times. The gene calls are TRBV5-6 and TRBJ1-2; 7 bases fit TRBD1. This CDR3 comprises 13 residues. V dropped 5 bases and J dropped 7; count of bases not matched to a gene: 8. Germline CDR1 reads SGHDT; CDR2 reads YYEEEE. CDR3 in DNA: TGTGCCAGCAGTTTTCAGGGGGTGGTTGGCTACACCTTC. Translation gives CASSFQGVVGYTF.

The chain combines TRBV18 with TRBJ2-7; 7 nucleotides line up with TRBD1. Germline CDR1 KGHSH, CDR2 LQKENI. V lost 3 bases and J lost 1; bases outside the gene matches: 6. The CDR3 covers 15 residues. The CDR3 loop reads CASSPRSGGSYEQYF. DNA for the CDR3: TGTGCCAGCTCACCTCGGTCAGGGGGATCCTACGAGCAGTACTTC.

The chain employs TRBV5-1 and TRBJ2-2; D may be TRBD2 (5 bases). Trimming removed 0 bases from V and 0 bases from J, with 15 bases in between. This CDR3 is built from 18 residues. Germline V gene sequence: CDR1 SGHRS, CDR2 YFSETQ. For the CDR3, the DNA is TGCGCCAGCAGCTTGGTGGGGAGTGAAGGGACGAACACCGGGGAGCTGTTTTTT. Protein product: CASSLVGSEGTNTGELFF.

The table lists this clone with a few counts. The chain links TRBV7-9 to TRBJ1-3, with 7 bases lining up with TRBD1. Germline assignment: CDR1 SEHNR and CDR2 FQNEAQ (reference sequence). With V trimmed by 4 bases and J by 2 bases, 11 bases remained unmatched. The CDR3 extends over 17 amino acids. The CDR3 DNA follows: TGTGCCAGCAGCTCTAGAAGCGCGACAGGGACTGGAAACACCATATATTTT. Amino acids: CASSSRSATGTGNTIYF.

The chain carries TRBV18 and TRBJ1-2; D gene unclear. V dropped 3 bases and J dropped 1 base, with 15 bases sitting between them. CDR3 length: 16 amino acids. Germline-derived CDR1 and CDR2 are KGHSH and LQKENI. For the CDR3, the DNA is TGTGCCAGCTCACCCGAGATAGAACGGGGTAACTATGGCTACACCTTC. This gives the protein CASSPEIERGNYGYTF.

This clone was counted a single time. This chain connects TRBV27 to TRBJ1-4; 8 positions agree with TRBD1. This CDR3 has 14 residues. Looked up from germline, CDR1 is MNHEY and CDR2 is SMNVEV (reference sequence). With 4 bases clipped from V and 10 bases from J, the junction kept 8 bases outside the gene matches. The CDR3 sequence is CASSSIRGRIKLFF. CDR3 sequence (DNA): TGTGCCAGCAGTTCAATCAGGGGGCGAATAAAACTGTTTTTT.

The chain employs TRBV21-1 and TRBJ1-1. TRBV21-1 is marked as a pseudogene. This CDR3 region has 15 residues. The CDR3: CASSTFPDCATEAFF. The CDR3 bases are TGTGCCAGCAGCACCTTCCCGGACTGCGCCACTGAAGCTTTCTTT.

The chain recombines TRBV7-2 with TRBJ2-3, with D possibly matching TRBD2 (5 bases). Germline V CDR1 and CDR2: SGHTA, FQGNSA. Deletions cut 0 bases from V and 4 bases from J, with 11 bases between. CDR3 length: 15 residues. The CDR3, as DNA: TGTGCCAGCAGCTTAGCAGGGCTGAGGGCAGATACGCAGTATTTT. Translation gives CASSLAGLRADTQYF.

As DNA, the CDR3 is TGTGCCACCAGTGATATTTCAAGACGCGGGGGCGGGGGTAATCAGCCCCAGCATTTT. This gives the protein CATSDISRRGGGGNQPQHF. V usage is TRBV24-1 and J usage is TRBJ1-5, with a possible D match to TRBD1 (6 bases). The CDR3 is 19 residues long. V lost 3 bases and J lost 4, with 24 bases in between. CDR1 is KGHDR, CDR2 SFDVKD, per germline.

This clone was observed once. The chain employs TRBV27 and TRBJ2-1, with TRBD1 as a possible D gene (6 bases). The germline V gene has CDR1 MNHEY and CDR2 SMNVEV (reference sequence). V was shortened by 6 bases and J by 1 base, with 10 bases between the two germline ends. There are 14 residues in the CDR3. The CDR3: CASRTGLSYNEQFF. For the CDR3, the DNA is TGTGCCAGCAGAACAGGGCTTTCCTACAATGAGCAGTTCTTC.

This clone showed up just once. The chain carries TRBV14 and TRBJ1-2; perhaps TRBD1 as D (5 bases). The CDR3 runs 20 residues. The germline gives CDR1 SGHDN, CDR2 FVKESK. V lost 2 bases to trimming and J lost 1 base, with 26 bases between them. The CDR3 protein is CASSQIHLRRPGLFNYGYTF. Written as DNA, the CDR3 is TGTGCCAGCAGCCAAATCCACCTCAGGAGACCGGGACTGTTTAACTATGGCTACACCTTC.

The CDR3 region is CASSWTGGDSPLHF. Here the CDR3 DNA reads TGTGCCAGCAGCTGGACAGGGGGTGATTCACCCCTCCACTTT. This rearrangement joins TRBV7-9 to TRBJ1-6, with 10 bases lining up with TRBD1. The trim removed 4 bases at V and 8 bases at J, leaving 2 bases unmatched. The CDR3 totals 14 residues. Looked up from germline, CDR1 is SEHNR and CDR2 is FQNEAQ (reference sequence).

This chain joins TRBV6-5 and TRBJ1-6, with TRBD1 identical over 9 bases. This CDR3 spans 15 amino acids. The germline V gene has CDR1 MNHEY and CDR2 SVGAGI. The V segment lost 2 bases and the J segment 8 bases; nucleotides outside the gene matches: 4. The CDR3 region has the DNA TGTGCCAGCAGTTACACAGGGGGCGAAGATTCACCCCTCCACTTT. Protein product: CASSYTGGEDSPLHF.

DNA of the CDR3: TGTGCCAGCAGACGACAGGGAAACAATCAGCCCCAGCATTTT. Translated: CASRRQGNNQPQHF. The rearrangement links TRBV6-5 to TRBJ1-5, with 7 bases identical to TRBD1. Unmatched junction bases numbered 5, after V lost 6 bases and J lost 3 bases. Germline CDR1 MNHEY, CDR2 SVGAGI. The CDR3 covers 14 residues.

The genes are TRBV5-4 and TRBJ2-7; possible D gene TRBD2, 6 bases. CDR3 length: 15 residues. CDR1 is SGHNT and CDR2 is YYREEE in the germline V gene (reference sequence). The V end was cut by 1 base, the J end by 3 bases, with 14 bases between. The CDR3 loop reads CASSLPGLPVYEQYF. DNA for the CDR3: TGTGCCAGCAGCTTGCCGGGACTCCCGGTCTACGAGCAGTACTTC.

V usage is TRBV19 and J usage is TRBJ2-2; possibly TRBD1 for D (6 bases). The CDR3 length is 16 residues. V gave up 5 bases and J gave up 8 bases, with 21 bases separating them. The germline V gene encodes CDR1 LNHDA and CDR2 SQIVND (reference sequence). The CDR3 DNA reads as TGTGCCAGTAGTCACCGGGACACCAGGACCACGGGGGAGCTGTTTTTT. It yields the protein CASSHRDTRTTGELFF.